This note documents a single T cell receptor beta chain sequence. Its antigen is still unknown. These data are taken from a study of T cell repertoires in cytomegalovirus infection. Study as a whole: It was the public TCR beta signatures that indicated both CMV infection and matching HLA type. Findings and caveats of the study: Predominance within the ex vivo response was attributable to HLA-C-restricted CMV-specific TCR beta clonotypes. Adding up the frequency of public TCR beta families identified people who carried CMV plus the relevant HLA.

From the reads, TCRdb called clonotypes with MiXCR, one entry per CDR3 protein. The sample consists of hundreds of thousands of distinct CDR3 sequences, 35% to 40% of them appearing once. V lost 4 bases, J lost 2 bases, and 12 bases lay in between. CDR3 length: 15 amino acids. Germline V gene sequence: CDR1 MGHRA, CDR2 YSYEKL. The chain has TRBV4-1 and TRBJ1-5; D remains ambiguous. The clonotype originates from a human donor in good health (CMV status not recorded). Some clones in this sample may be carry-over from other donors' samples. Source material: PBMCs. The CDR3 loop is CASSRALVGNQPQHF. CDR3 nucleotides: TGCGCCAGCAGCCGGGCCCTGGTAGGCAATCAGCCCCAGCATTTT.